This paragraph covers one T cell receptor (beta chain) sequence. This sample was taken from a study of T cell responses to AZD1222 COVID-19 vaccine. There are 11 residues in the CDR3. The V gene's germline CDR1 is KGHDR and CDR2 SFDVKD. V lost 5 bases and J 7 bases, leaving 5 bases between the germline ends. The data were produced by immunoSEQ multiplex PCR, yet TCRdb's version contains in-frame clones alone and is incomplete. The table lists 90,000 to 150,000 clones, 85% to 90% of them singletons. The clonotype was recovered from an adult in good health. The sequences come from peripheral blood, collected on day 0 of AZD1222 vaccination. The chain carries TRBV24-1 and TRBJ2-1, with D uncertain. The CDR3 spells CATSARNEQFF. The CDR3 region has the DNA TGTGCCACCAGTGCTAGGAATGAGCAGTTCTTC.